This T cell receptor beta chain was sequenced in a study of T cells in Graves' hyperthyroidism and ophthalmopathy. TCR beta CDR3 regions were amplified from RNA. A set of HTBI primers served as the primers for a first-round RT-PCR of the TCR CDR3. TCRdb processed the multiplex PCR reads anew with MiXCR; each CDR3 protein has one entry. The table shows around 700,000 distinct CDR3 sequences, with around 20% occurring only once. This clonotype occurred a few times. Trimming removed 5 bases from V and 0 bases from J, with 17 bases in between. The CDR3 length is 17 residues. The genes are TRBV12-3 or TRBV12-4 and TRBJ2-4, with D perhaps being TRBD1 or TRBD2 (5 bases each). The clonotype comes from a woman aged 50 to 60 with Graves' hyperthyroidism that later progressed to Graves' ophthalmopathy. The sample consisted of blood. CDR3 sequence reads: CASSDPRGLLAKNIQYF. The CDR3 nucleotides are TGTGCCAGCAGTGACCCCCGGGGCCTTCTAGCCAAAAACATTCAGTACTTC.